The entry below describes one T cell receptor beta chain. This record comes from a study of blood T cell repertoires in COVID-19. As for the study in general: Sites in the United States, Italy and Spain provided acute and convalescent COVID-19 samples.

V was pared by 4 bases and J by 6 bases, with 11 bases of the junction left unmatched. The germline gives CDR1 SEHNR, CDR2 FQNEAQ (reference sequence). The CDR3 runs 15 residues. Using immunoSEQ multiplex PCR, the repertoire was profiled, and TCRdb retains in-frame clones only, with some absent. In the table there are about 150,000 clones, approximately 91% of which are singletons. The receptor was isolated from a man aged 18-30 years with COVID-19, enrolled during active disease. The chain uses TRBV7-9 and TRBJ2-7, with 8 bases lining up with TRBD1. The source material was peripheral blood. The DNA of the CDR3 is TGTGCCAGCAGCTCAAGTAACAGGGGGGAAGGCGAGCAGTACTTC. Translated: CASSSSNRGEGEQYF.